This T cell receptor (beta chain) was recovered during a study of human T cells and chemical hapten exposure. On the study more broadly: Throughout the roughly 26-week study, diphenylcyclopropenone was applied weekly to the patients' scalps. Findings and caveats of the study: Positively correlated with patch test score were the counts of PT1 expanded TCRs.

TCRdb called the RACE reads again in MiXCR, with one record for every CDR3 protein. The table has around 180,000 distinct CDR3 sequences, just under 30% seen once. This clonotype was counted between two and nine times. Antigen specificity is unknown. Germline loops: CDR1 MDHEN, CDR2 SYDVKM. J gave up 6 bases and V 3 bases, and 8 bases lay outside the gene matches. This CDR3 is 14 amino acids long. Time point described: pre-sensitization, week 0. The treatment here: therapeutic diphenylcyclopropenone sensitization with weekly scalp DPC. The genes are TRBV28 and TRBJ2-7, with 7 bases identical to TRBD2. The sequence came from a young woman with alopecia areata. Some clones in this sample may be carry-over from other donors' samples. The sample consisted of whole blood, taken in connection with sensitization to the hapten diphenylcyclopropenone (DPC). CDR3 amino acids: CASSFLRSGGEQYF. The DNA for the CDR3 is TGTGCCAGCAGTTTTCTTCGGTCGGGGGGCGAGCAGTACTTC.